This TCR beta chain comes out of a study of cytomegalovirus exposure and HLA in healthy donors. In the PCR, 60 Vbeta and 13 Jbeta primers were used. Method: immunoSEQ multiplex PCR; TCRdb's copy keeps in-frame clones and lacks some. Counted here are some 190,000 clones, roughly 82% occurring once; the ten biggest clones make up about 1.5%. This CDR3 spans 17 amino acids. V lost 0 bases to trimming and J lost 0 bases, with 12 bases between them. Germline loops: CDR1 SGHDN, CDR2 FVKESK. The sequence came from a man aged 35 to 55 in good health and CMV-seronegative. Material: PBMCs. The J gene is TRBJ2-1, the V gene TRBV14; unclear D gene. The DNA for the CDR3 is TGTGCCAGCAGCCAAGAGAGTGACGGGTACTCCTACAATGAGCAGTTCTTC. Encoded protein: CASSQESDGYSYNEQFF.